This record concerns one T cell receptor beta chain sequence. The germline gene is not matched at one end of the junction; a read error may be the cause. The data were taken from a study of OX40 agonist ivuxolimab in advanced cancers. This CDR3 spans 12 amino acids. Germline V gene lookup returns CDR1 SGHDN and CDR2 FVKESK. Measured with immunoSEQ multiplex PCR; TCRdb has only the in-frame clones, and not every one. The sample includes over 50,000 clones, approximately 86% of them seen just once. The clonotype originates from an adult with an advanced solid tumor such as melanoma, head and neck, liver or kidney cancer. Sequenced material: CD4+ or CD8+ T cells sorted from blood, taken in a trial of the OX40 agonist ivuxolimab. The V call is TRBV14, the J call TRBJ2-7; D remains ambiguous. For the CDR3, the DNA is TGTGCCAGCAGCCTCCTAACGGGCGAGCAGTGCTTC. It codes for CASSLLTGEQCF.